The TCR beta chain under discussion was sequenced for a study of immune evolution from preneoplasia to lung adenocarcinoma. V was pared by 4 bases and J by 8 bases, with 18 bases between. CDR3 size: 15 residues. The germline gives CDR1 SGHRS, CDR2 YFSETQ. Comments on this clone: Its antigen is currently unknown.

Study-wide findings and caveats: Highest clonality occurred in KRAS-mutant, not EGFR-mutant or double wild-type, nodules. Later-stage lesions seemingly showed higher T cell density and diversity than normal lung.

Resections took place in Japan or China from the mid-2010s to the late 2010s. The table came from immunoSEQ multiplex PCR; TCRdb's copy has only in-frame clones and leaves some out. The sample shows about 4,300 clones, about 87% of them seen only once. The chain carries TRBV5-1 and TRBJ2-2; D is unresolved. The sequenced sample consisted of FFPE lung adenocarcinoma in situ tissue. This receptor was taken from a person aged 55-80 years with lung adenocarcinoma. The DNA for the CDR3 is TGCGCCAGCAGCATCCACTGGAACGCTTATGGGGAGCTGTTTTTT. Translated, it gives CASSIHWNAYGELFF.